This T cell receptor (beta chain) was sequenced during a study of CD8+ T cells in alopecia areata. Study as a whole: The drug, oral tofacitinib, was given to treated patients at 5 to 10 mg twice daily.

Deletions cut 5 bases from V and 1 base from J, with 14 bases between. Germline CDR1 SGHVS, CDR2 FQNEAQ. The length of the CDR3 is 16 residues. In each case, RNA was isolated and then reverse transcribed into cDNA as the sequencing template. Assay: immunoSEQ multiplex PCR; the TCRdb copy retains only in-frame clones and omits some. The data show more than 150,000 clones, around half seen once. In its sample, this clone was seen a few times. PBMC-derived CD4+ and CD8+ T cells were sorted. This chain uses TRBV7-8 with TRBJ2-2; D is perhaps TRBD1 or TRBD2 (5 bases each). The sequence came from a human donor with alopecia areata. Sample: CD8+ T cells sorted from blood, taken at week 0. The CDR3 is CASSATGTVNTGELFF. The CDR3 region has the DNA TGTGCCAGCAGCGCGACCGGGACGGTGAACACCGGGGAGCTGTTTTTT.